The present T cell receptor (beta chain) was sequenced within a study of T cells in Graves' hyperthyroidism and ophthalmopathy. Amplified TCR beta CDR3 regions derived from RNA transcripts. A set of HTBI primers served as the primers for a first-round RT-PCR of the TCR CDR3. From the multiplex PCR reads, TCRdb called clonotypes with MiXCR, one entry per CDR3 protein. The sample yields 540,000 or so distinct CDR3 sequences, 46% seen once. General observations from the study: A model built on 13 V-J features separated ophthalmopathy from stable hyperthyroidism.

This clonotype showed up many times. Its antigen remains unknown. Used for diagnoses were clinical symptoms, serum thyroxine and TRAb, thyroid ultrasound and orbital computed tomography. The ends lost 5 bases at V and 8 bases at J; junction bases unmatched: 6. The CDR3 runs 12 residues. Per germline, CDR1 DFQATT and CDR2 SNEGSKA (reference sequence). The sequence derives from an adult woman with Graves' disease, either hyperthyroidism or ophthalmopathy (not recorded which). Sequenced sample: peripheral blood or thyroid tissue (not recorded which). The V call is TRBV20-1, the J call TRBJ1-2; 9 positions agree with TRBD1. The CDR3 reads CSAPDRGGGYTF. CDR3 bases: TGCAGTGCTCCGGACAGGGGTGGAGGCTACACCTTC.